This T cell receptor (beta chain) was documented in a study of blood T cell repertoires in COVID-19. Study context: Acute-phase and convalescent COVID-19 samples originated in the United States, Italy and Spain.

The table came from immunoSEQ multiplex PCR; TCRdb's copy has only in-frame clones and leaves some out. The sample contains around 300,000 clones, approximately 91% of which appear only once. V was cut by 1 base and J by 4 bases, with 21 bases left in between. In germline, CDR1 is SGHRS, CDR2 YFSETQ. The CDR3 extends over 17 amino acids. In this sample, this clone turned up once. The sequence was obtained from a man aged 45 to 65 with acute or convalescent COVID-19. Input material: peripheral blood. The chain links TRBV5-1 to TRBJ2-7; maybe TRBD2 (5 bases). This chain's CDR3 is CASSLSRSLGRGYEQYF. The CDR3 DNA is TGCGCCAGCAGCTTGAGCAGATCGTTAGGCCGGGGATACGAGCAGTACTTC.